A selection of T cell receptor beta chains follows, all from one sample in a study of immune evolution from preneoplasia to lung adenocarcinoma. The method was immunoSEQ multiplex PCR; TCRdb's version includes in-frame clones alone and lacks a portion of them. The sample shows 11,000 or so clones, about 79% of them seen only once. Input material: FFPE minimally invasive lung adenocarcinoma tissue. These receptors all come from a person between 55 and 80 years old with lung adenocarcinoma. The CDR3 runs from the conserved cysteine through the conserved F or W. The D gene is left open where the match is weak. Rows may omit the clone size; those that give it use once, few, many or a size class.

. TRBJ2-7 . TRBV2 CASSDGASYEQYF TGTGCCAGCAGTGACGGGGCCTCCTACGAGCAGTACTTC
once TRBJ2-3 . TRBV7-8 CASSLELVADTQYF TGTGCCAGCAGCTTAGAACTAGTCGCAGATACGCAGTATTTT
. TRBJ1-4 TRBD1 TRBV7-8 CASGDRGRTNEKLFF TGTGCCAGCGGGGACAGGGGGCGGACTAATGAAAAACTGTTTTTT
. TRBJ1-3 TRBD1 TRBV18 CASSRPGTGSGNTIYF TGTGCCAGCTCACGCCCGGGGACAGGGAGTGGAAACACCATATATTTT
. TRBJ2-3 TRBD2 TRBV5-5 CASSFGGGTDTQYF TGTGCCAGCAGCTTTGGGGGAGGGACAGATACGCAGTATTTT
. TRBJ2-5 . TRBV18 CASSPPVRQNYRGQETQYF TGTGCCAGCTCACCACCTGTTCGCCAGAACTATAGAGGACAAGAGACCCAGTACTTC
. TRBJ2-4 TRBD1 TRBV6-5 CASSTPGQGASYF TGTGCCAGCAGTACACCAGGACAGGGGGCATCCTACTTC
. TRBJ2-6 . TRBV7-8 CASSIGVSGANVLTF TGTGCCAGCAGCATAGGGGTTTCCGGGGCCAACGTCCTGACTTTC
. TRBJ2-1 . TRBV28 CASSLGQQFF TGTGCCAGCAGTTTGGGACAGCAGTTCTTC
. TRBJ1-5 . TRBV6-1 CASSEGQGRNQPQHF TGTGCCAGCAGTGAAGGCCAGGGACGCAATCAGCCCCAGCATTTT
. TRBJ1-1 . TRBV7-8 CASSYRRGTEAFF TGTGCCAGCAGCTACCGGAGGGGGACTGAAGCTTTCTTT
few TRBJ2-1 . TRBV11-2 CASSLVGDLNEQFF TGTGCCAGCAGCTTAGTTGGGGATTTGAATGAGCAGTTCTTC
. TRBJ2-3 . TRBV6-5 CASSYSPGSTDTQYF TGTGCCAGCAGTTACTCCCCCGGCAGCACAGATACGCAGTATTTT
. TRBJ2-7 . TRBV6-5 CASSQGTYEQYF TGTGCCAGCAGTCAGGGGACCTACGAGCAGTACTTC
. TRBJ1-2 . TRBV13 CASTQGKVGYGYTF TGTGCCAGCACCCAGGGGAAGGTTGGCTATGGCTACACCTTC
. TRBJ2-5 . TRBV29-1 CSVTKGTQYF TGCAGCGTGACCAAGGGGACCCAGTACTTC
. TRBJ1-2 . TRBV9 CASSMGDGEFYGYTF TGTGCCAGCAGCATGGGGGACGGGGAATTTTATGGCTACACCTTC
. TRBJ2-3 TRBD1 TRBV18 CASSHGQGGPDTQYF TGTGCCAGCTCCCACGGACAGGGCGGTCCAGATACGCAGTATTTT
few TRBJ2-7 TRBD1 TRBV29-1 CSVEGGDRNSYEQYF TGCAGCGTTGAAGGCGGGGACAGGAACTCCTACGAGCAGTACTTC
once TRBJ1-1 . TRBV5-6 CASSGRGARGHTEAFF TGTGCCAGCAGCGGAAGAGGGGCGCGGGGTCACACTGAAGCTTTCTTT
. TRBJ1-2 . TRBV6-1 CASSEAGGRGYGYTF TGTGCCAGCAGTGAAGCGGGAGGGAGGGGATATGGCTACACCTTC
. TRBJ2-1 TRBD2 TRBV9 CASSETSGTHNEQFF TGTGCCAGCAGCGAGACTAGCGGGACCCATAATGAGCAGTTCTTC
. TRBJ1-1 . TRBV21-1 CASSNLQGCTEAFF TGTGCCAGCAGCAACCTGCAGGGGTGCACTGAAGCTTTCTTT
once TRBJ2-7 . TRBV21-1 CASSKGGCREGLYEQYF TGTGCCAGCAGCAAAGGGGGTTGTCGGGAGGGCCTTTACGAGCAGTACTTC
few TRBJ1-1 . TRBV7-2 CASSRTVDRTEAFF TGTGCCAGCAGCCGGACAGTCGATAGGACTGAAGCTTTCTTT
. TRBJ2-7 TRBD2 TRBV30 CAGGREVHEQYF TGTGCCGGCGGGCGGGAGGTCCACGAGCAGTACTTC
. TRBJ1-4 . TRBV6-5 CASSYRGADEKLFF TGTGCCAGCAGTTACAGGGGGGCGGATGAAAAACTGTTTTTT
. TRBJ2-5 . TRBV23-1 CASTTSPGASETQYF TGCGCCAGCACGACAAGCCCAGGGGCCTCGGAGACCCAGTACTTC
. TRBJ1-2 . TRBV27 CASRTPSDSYGYTF TGTGCCAGCAGAACCCCCTCTGACAGCTATGGCTACACCTTC
. TRBJ2-7 . TRBV20-1 CSAAGPQQYF TGCAGTGCCGCGGGACCACAGCAGTACTTC
few TRBJ2-2 . TRBV18 CASSPQQGSGPSGELFF TGTGCCAGCTCACCTCAGCAAGGATCAGGGCCCTCCGGGGAGCTGTTTTTT
. TRBJ1-3 . TRBV21-1 CASSKTGPDSGNTIYF TGTGCCAGCAGCAAAACGGGGCCAGACTCTGGAAACACCATATATTTT
. TRBJ1-1 . TRBV2 CASKVGRRPTEAFF TGTGCCAGCAAGGTAGGCAGGCGACCTACTGAAGCTTTCTTT
. TRBJ1-1 TRBD1 TRBV11-3 CASSFTGDHTEAFF TGTGCCAGCAGCTTCACAGGGGACCACACTGAAGCTTTCTTT
. TRBJ2-3 TRBD2 TRBV5-6 CASSLYRAGGLTDTQYF TGTGCCAGCAGCTTGTATAGGGCGGGAGGGCTGACAGATACGCAGTATTTT
. TRBJ2-7 TRBD1 TRBV5-4 CASSSGIGTGSYEQYF TGTGCCAGCAGCTCTGGAATCGGGACAGGGTCCTACGAGCAGTACTTC
few TRBJ1-1 TRBD1 TRBV29-1 CSVGQGSLNTEAFF TGCAGCGTTGGACAGGGTAGTTTGAACACTGAAGCTTTCTTT
. TRBJ1-1 . TRBV7-2 CASSLARVTEAFF TGTGCCAGCAGCTTAGCGCGGGTAACTGAAGCTTTCTTT
. TRBJ1-6 TRBD1 TRBV28 CASSLWRRQGSSPLHF TGTGCCAGCAGTTTATGGCGGAGACAGGGAAGCTCACCCCTCCACTTT
. TRBJ2-3 . TRBV5-5 CASSLRRGRDTQYF TGTGCCAGCAGCTTGAGGCGGGGTAGGGATACGCAGTATTTT
. TRBJ1-1 . TRBV11-2 CASSQGSTPEAFF TGTGCCAGCAGCCAGGGCAGTACCCCTGAAGCTTTCTTT
. TRBJ2-5 . TRBV6-1 CASRTRETQYF TGTGCCAGCAGGACACGGGAGACCCAGTACTTC
. TRBJ1-1 . TRBV4-2 CASSHPLGTRGGEAWTEAFF TGTGCCAGCAGCCACCCTCTAGGGACGCGGGGGGGGGAGGCGTGGACTGAAGCTTTCTTT
. TRBJ1-1 TRBD1 TRBV6-6 CASQGARVEDTEAFF TGTGCCAGCCAGGGGGCCCGCGTAGAGGACACTGAAGCTTTCTTT
. TRBJ2-7 . TRBV9 CASSIRQRGSEQYF TGTGCCAGCAGCATACGCCAGAGGGGGTCCGAGCAGTACTTC
. TRBJ1-3 . TRBV12-5 CASGLNTQESSGNTIYF TGTGCTAGTGGTCTAAACACTCAGGAGAGCTCTGGAAACACCATATATTTT
. TRBJ1-1 . TRBV6-6 CASRVQIVGGTEAFF TGTGCCAGCAGAGTCCAGATCGTGGGGGGCACTGAAGCTTTCTTT
few TRBJ2-7 . TRBV30 CAWSPGTHEQYF TGTGCCTGGAGTCCAGGGACCCACGAGCAGTACTTC